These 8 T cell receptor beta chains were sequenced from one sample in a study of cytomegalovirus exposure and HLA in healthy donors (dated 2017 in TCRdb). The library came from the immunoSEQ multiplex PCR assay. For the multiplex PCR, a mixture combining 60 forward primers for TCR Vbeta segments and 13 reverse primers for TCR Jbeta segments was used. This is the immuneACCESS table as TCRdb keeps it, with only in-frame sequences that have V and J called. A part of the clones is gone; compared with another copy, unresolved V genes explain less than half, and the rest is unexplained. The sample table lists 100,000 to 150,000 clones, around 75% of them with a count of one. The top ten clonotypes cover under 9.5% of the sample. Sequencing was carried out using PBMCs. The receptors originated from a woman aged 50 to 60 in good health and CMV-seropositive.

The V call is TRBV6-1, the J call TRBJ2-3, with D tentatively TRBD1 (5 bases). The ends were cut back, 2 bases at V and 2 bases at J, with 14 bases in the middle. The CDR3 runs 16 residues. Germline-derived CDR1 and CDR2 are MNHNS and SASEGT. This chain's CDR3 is CASSESPGMNTDTQYF. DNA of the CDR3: TGTGCCAGCAGTGAAAGTCCAGGGATGAACACAGATACGCAGTATTTT.

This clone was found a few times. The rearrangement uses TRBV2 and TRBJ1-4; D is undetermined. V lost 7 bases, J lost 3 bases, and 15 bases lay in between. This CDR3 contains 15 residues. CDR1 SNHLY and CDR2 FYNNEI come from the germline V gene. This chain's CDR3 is CASIISVRANEKLFF. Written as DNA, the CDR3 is TGTGCCAGCATAATAAGCGTCCGGGCTAATGAAAAACTGTTTTTT.

This CDR3 reads CASSEWDTQETQYF. CDR3 in DNA: TGTGCCAGCAGTGAATGGGACACCCAAGAGACCCAGTACTTC. The chain uses TRBV6-1 and TRBJ2-5; D is perhaps TRBD1 (6 bases). From germline, CDR1 is MNHNS and CDR2 SASEGT. This CDR3 has 14 amino acids. V was pared by 2 bases and J by 1 base, with 8 bases between.

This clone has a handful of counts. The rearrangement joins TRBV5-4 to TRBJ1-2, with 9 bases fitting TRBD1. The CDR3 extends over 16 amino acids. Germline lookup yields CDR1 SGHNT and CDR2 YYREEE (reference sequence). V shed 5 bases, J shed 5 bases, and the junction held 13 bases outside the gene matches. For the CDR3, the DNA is TGTGCCAGCAGTTGGGATGGGACAGGGAGGCGGTATGGCTACACCTTC. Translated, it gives CASSWDGTGRRYGYTF.

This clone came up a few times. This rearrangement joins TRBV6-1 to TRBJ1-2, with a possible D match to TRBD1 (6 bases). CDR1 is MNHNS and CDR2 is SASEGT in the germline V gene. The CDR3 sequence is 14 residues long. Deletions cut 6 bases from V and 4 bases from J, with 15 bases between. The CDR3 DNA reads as TGTGCCAGCAGCCGGGCAGGGGTACCCTATGGCTACACCTTC. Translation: CASSRAGVPYGYTF.

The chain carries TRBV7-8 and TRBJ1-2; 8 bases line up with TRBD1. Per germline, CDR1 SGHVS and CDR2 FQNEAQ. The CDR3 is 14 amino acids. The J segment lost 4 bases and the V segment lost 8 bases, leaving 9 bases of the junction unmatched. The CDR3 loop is CASSRGQQIYGYTF. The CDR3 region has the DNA TGTGCCAGCTCCAGGGGGCAACAGATCTATGGCTACACCTTC.

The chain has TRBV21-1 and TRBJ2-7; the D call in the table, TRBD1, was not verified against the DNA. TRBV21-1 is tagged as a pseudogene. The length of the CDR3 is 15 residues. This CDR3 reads CASTPTGTGSYEQYF. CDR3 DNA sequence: TGTGCCAGCACCCCCACCGGGACAGGGTCCTACGAGCAGTACTTC.

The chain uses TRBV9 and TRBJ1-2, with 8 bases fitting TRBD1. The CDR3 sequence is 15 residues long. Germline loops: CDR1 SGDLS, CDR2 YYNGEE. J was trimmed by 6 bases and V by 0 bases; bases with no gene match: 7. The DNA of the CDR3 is TGTGCCAGCAGCGTAGACCCGGGACAGGCTGATGGCTACACCTTC. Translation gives CASSVDPGQADGYTF. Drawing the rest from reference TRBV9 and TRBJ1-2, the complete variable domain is DSGVTQTPKHLITATGQRVTLRCSPRSGDLSVYWYQQSLDQGLQFLIQYYNGEERAKGNILERFSAQQFPDLHSELNLSSLELGDSALYFCASSVDPGQADGYTFGSGTRLTVV.